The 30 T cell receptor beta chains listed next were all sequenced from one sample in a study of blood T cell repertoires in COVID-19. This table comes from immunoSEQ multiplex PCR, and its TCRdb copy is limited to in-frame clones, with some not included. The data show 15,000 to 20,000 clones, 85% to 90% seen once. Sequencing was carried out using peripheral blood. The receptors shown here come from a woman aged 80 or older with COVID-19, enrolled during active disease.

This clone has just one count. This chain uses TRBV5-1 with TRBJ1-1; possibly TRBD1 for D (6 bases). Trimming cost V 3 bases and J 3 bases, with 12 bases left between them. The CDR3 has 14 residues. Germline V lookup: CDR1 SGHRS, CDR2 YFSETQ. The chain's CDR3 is CASSSQGVDTEAFF. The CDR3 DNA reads TGCGCCAGCAGCTCACAGGGAGTCGACACTGAAGCTTTCTTT.

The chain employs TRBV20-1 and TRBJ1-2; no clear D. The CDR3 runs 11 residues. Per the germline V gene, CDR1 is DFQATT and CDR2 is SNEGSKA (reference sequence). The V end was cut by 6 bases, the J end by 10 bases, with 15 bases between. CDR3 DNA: TGCAGTGCCTCGGTCGACAAGGTCTACACCTTC. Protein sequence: CSASVDKVYTF.

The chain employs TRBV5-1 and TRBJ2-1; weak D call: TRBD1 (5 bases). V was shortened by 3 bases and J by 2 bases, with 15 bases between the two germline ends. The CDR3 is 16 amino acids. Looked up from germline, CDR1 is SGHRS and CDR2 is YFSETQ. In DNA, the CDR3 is TGCGCCAGCAGCTCATACGACAGTCCGGCCTACAATGAGCAGTTCTTC. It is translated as CASSSYDSPAYNEQFF.

DNA of the CDR3: TGTGCCAGCAGCTGGGCTTGGCCTGACACAGATACGCAGTATTTT. This translates into CASSWAWPDTDTQYF. The chain has TRBV28 and TRBJ2-3, with D unresolved. CDR3 size: 15 residues. Germline CDR1 MDHEN, CDR2 SYDVKM. V gave up 6 bases and J gave up 2 bases, with 15 bases separating them. The variable domain in full, completed from reference TRBV28 and TRBJ2-3, reads DVKVTQSSRYLVKRTGEKVFLECVQDMDHENMFWYRQDPGLGLRLIYFSYDVKMKEKGDIPEGYSVSREKKERFSLILESASTNQTSMYLCASSWAWPDTDTQYFGPGTRLTVL.

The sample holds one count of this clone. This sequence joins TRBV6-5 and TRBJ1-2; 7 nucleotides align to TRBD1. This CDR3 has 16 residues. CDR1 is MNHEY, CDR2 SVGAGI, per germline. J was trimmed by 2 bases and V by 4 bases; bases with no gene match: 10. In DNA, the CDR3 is TGTGCCAGCAGTTCAACGGGGACAGCGCTGAACTATGGCTACACCTTC. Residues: CASSSTGTALNYGYTF.

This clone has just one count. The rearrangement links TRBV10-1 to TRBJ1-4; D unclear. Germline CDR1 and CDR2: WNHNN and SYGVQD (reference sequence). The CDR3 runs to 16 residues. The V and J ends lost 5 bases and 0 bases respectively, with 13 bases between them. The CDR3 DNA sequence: TGCGCCAGCAGTCCCGGCGACATCCCAACTAATGAAAAACTGTTTTTT. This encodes CASSPGDIPTNEKLFF.

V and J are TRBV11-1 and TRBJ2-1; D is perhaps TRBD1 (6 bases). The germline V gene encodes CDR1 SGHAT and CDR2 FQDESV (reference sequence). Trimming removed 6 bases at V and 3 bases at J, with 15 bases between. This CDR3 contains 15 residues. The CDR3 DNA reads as TGTGCCAGCAGTCGGACAGCGACGAACTACAATGAGCAGTTCTTC. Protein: CASSRTATNYNEQFF.

Written as DNA, the CDR3 is TGTGCCAGCAGCTTGAGAGGGCTCGGAAACACCATATATTTT. It translates to CASSLRGLGNTIYF. V usage is TRBV7-2 and J usage is TRBJ1-3, with D hard to call. The CDR3 length is 14 residues. Trimming took 3 bases from V and 4 from J, leaving 10 bases between them. Per the germline V gene, CDR1 is SGHTA and CDR2 is FQGNSA.

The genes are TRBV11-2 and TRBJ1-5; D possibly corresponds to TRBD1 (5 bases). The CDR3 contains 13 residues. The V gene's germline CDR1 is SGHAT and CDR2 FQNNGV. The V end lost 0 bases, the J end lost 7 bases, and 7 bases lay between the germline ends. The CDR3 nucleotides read TGTGCCAGCAGCTTAGACAGGGAACAGCCCCAGCATTTT. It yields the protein CASSLDREQPQHF. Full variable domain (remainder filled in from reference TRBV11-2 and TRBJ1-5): EAGVAQSPRYKIIEKRQSVAFWCNPISGHATLYWYQQILGQGPKLLIQFQNNGVVDDSQLPKDRFSAERLKGVDSTLKIQPAKLEDSAVYLCASSLDREQPQHFGDGTRLSIL.

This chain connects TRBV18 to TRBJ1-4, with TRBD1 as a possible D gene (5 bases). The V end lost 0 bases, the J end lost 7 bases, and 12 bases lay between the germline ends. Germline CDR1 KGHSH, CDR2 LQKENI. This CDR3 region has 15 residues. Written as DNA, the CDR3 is TGTGCCAGCTCACCACCGGGGCAGTTTGGTGAAAAACTGTTTTTT. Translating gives CASSPPGQFGEKLFF.

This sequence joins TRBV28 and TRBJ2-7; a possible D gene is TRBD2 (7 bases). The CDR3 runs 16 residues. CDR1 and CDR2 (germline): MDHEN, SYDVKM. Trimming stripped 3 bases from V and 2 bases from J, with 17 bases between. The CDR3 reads CASSLGGLGGPYEQYF. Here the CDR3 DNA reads TGTGCCAGCAGTTTGGGGGGGCTGGGGGGCCCCTACGAGCAGTACTTC.

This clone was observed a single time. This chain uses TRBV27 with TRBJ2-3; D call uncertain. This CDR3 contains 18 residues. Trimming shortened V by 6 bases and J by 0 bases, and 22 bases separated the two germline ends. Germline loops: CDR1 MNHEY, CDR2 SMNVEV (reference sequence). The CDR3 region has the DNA TGTGCCAGCAGGCCCCCCCCCGATAGAAAATCGAGCACAGATACGCAGTATTTT. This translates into CASRPPPDRKSSTDTQYF.

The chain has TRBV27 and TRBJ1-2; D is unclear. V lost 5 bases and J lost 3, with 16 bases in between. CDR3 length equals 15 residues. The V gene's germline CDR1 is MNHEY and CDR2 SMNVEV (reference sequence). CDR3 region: CASSALIRGDYGYTF. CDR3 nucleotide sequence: TGTGCCAGCAGTGCGTTAATCCGGGGAGACTATGGCTACACCTTC.

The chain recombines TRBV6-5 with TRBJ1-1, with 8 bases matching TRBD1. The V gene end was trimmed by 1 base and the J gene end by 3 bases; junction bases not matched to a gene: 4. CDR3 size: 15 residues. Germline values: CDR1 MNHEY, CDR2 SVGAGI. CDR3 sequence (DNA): TGTGCCAGCAGTTACTTTGGACAGGGCGACACTGAAGCTTTCTTT. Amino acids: CASSYFGQGDTEAFF.

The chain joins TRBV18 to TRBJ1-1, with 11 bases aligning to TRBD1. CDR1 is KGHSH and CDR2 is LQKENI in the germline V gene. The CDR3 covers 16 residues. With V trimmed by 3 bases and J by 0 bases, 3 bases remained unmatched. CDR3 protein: CASSPDRGLVNTEAFF. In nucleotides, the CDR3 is TGTGCCAGCTCACCGGACAGGGGGCTGGTGAACACTGAAGCTTTCTTT.

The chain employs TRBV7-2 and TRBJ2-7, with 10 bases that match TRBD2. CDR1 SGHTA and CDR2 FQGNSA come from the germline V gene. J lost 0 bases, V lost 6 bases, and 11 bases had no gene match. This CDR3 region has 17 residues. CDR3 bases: TGTGCCAGCAGTCCTATAGCGGGAGGAGGAGTCTCCTACGAGCAGTACTTC. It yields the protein CASSPIAGGGVSYEQYF.

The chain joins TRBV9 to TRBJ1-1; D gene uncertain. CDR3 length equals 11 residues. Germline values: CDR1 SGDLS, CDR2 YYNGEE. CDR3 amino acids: CQGRGGTEAFF. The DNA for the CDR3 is TGTCAAGGGAGAGGTGGCACTGAAGCTTTCTTT.

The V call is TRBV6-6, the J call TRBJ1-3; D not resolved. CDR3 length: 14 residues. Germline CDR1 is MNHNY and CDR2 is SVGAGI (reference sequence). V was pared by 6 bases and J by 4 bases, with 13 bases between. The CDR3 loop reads CASRAEGVGNTIYF. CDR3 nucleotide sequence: TGTGCCAGCAGGGCGGAGGGCGTCGGAAACACCATATATTTT.

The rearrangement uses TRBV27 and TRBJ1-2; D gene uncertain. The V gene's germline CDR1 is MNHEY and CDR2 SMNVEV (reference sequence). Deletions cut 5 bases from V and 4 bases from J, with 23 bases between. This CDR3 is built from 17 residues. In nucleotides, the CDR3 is TGTGCCAGCAGTCCAAAGGACCTCTTGGGGAGAGCCTATGGCTACACCTTC. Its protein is CASSPKDLLGRAYGYTF.

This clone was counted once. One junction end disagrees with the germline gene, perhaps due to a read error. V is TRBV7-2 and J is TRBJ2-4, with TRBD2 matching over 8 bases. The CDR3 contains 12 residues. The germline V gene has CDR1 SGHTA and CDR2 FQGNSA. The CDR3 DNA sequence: TGTGCCAGCAGCCCGTTTAGCGGGGAGGCTCACTTC. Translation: CASSPFSGEAHF. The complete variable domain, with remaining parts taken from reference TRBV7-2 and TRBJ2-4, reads GAGVSQSPSNKVTEKGKDVELRCDPISGHTALYWYRQSLGQGLEFLIYFQGNSAPDKSGLPSDRFSAERTGGSVSTLTIQRTQQEDSAVYLCASSPFSGEAHFGAGTRLSVL.

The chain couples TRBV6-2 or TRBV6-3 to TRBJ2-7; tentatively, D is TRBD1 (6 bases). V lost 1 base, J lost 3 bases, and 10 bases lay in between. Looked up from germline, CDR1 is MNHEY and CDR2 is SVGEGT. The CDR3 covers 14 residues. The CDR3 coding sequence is TGTGCCAGCAGTTACTTGACAGGTCTCTACGAGCAGTACTTC. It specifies CASSYLTGLYEQYF.

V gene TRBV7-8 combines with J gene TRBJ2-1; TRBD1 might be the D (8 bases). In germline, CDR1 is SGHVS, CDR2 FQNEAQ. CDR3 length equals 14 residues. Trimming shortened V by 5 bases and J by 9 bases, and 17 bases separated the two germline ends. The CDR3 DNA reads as TGTGCCAGCAGCCCCTGGACAGGGAGGGGTGAGCAGTTCTTC. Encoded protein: CASSPWTGRGEQFF.

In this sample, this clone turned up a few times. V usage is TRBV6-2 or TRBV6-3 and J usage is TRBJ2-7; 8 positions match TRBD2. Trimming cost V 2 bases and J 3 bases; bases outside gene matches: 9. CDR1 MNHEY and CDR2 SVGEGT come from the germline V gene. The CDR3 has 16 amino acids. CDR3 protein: CASSYPLWRGDYEQYF. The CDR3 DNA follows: TGTGCCAGCAGTTACCCCCTCTGGCGGGGGGACTACGAGCAGTACTTC.

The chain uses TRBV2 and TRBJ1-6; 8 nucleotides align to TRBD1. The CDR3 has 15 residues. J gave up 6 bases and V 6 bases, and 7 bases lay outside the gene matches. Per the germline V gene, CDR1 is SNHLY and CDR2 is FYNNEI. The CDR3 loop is CASSSGQGSNSPLHF. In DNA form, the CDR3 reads TGTGCCAGCAGCAGTGGACAGGGATCTAATTCACCCCTCCACTTT.

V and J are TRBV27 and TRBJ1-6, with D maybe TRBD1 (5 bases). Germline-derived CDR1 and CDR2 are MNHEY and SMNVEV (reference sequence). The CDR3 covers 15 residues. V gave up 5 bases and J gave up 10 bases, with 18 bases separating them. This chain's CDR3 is CASSRDVGGASPLHF. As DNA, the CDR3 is TGTGCCAGCAGTAGGGACGTCGGAGGGGCCTCACCCCTCCACTTT.

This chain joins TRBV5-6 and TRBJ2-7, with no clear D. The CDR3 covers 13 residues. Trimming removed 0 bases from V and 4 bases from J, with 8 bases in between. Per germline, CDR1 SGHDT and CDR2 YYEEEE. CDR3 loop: CASSLEWPYEQYF. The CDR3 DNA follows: TGTGCCAGCAGCTTGGAATGGCCGTACGAGCAGTACTTC.

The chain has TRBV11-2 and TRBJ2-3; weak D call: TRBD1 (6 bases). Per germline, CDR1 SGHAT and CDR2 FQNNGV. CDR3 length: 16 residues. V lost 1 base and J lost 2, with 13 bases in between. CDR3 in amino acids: CASSLGTGRNTDTQYF. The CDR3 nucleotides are TGTGCCAGCAGCTTAGGCACAGGGCGAAACACAGATACGCAGTATTTT.

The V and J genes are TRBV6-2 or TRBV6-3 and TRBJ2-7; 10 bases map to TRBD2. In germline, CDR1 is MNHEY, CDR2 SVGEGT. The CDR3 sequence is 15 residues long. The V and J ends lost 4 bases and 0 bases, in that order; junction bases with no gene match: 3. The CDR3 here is CASSSRLAGSYEQYF. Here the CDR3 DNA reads TGTGCCAGCAGTTCACGACTAGCGGGCTCCTACGAGCAGTACTTC.

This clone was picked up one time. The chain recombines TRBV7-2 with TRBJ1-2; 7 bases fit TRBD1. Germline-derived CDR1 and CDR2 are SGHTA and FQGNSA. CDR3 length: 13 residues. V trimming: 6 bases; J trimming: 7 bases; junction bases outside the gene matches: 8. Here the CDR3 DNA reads TGTGCCAGCAGGCCCAGGGGGTACGGTGGCTACACCTTC. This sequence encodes CASRPRGYGGYTF.

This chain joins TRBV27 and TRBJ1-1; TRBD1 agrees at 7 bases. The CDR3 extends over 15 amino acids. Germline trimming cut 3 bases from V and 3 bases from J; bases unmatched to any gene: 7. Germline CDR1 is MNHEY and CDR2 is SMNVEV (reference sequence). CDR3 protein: CASSFRQGMHTEAFF. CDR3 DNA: TGTGCCAGCAGTTTTAGACAGGGCATGCACACTGAAGCTTTCTTT.